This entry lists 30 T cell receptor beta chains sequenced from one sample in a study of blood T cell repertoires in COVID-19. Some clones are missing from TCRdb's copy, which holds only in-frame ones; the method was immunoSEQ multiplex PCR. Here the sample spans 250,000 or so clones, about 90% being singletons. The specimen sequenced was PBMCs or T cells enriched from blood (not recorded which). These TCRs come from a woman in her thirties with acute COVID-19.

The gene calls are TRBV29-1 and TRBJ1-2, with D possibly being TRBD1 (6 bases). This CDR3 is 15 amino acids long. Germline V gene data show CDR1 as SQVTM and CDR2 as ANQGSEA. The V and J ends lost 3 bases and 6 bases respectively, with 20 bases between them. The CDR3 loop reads CSVEFGTRTLDGYTF. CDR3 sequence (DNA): TGCAGCGTTGAGTTCGGGACACGTACCCTCGATGGCTACACCTTC.

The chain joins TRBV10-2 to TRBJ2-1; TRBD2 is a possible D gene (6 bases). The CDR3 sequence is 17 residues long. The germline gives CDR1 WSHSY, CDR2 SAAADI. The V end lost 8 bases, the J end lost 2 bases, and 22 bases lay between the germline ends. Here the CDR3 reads CASGSMGRDSTYNEQFF. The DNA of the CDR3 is TGCGCCAGCGGCTCGATGGGTAGGGACTCTACCTACAATGAGCAGTTCTTC.

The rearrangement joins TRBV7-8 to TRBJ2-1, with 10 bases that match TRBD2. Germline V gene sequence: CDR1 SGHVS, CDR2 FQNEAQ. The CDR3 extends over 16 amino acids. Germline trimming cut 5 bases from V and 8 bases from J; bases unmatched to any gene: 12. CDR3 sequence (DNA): TGTGCCAGCAGCCGCGGACTAGCGGAGGCCGGGGATGAGCAGTTCTTC. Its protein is CASSRGLAEAGDEQFF.

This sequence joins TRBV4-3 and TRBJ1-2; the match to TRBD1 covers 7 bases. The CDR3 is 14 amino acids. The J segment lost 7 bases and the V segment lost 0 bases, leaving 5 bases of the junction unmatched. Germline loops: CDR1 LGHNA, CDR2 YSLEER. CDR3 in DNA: TGCGCCAGCAGCCAAGATACAGGGGCGGGTGGCTACACCTTC. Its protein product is CASSQDTGAGGYTF.

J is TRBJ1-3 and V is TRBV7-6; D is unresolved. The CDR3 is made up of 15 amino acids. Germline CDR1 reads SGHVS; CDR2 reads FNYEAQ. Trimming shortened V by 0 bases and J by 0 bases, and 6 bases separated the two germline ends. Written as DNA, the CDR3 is TGTGCCAGCAGCTTAGCCGGGAGCTCTGGAAACACCATATATTTT. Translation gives CASSLAGSSGNTIYF.

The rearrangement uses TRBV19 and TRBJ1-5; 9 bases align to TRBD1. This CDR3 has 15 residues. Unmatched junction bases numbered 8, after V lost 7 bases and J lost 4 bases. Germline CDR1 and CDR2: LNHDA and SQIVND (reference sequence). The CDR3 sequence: CASNLQGAVNQPQHF. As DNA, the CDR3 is TGTGCCAGTAACTTACAGGGGGCCGTGAATCAGCCCCAGCATTTT. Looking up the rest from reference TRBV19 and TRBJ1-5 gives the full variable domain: DGGITQSPKYLFRKEGQNVTLSCEQNLNHDAMYWYRQDPGQGLRLIYYSQIVNDFQKGDIAEGYSVSREKKESFPLTVTSAQKNPTAFYLCASNLQGAVNQPQHFGDGTRLSIL.

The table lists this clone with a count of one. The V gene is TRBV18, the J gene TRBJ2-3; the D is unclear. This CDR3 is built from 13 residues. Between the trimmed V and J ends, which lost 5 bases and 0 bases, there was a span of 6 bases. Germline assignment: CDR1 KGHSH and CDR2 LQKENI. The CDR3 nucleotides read TGTGCCAGCTCATCGGAGAGCACAGATACGCAGTATTTT. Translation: CASSSESTDTQYF.

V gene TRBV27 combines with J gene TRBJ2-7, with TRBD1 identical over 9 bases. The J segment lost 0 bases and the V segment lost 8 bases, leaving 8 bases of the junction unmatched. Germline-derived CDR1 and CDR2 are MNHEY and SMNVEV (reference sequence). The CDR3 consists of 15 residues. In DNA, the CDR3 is TGTGCCAGCCCCATCGGGACAGGGAGCTCCTACGAGCAGTACTTC. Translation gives CASPIGTGSSYEQYF.

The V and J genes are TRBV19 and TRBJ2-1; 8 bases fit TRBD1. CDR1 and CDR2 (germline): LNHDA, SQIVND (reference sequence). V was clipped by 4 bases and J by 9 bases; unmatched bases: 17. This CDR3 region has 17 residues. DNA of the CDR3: TGTGCCAGTAGTACTTCGACAGGGGATTTTCCACATAGTGAGCAGTTCTTC. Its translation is CASSTSTGDFPHSEQFF.

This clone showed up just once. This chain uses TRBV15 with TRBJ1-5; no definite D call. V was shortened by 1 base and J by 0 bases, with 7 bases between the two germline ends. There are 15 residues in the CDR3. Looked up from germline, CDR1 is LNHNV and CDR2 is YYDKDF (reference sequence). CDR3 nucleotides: TGTGCCACCAGCAGAGGCGCAATTAGCAATCAGCCCCAGCATTTT. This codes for CATSRGAISNQPQHF.

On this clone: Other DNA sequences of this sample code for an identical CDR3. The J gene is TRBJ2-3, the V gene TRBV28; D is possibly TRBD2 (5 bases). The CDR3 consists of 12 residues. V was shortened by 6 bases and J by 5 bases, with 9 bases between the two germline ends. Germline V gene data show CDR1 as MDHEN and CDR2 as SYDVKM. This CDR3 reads CASSLGLDTQYF. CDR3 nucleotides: TGTGCCAGCAGCCTAGGACTAGATACGCAGTATTTT.

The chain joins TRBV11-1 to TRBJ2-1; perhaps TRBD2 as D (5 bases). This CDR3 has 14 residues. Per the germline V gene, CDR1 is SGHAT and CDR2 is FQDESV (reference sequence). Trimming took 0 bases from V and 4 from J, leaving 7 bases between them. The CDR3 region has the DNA TGTGCCAGCAGCTTAGCGGGAGTGTACAATGAGCAGTTCTTC. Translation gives CASSLAGVYNEQFF. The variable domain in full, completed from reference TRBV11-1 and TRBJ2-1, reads EAEVAQSPRYKITEKSQAVAFWCDPISGHATLYWYRQILGQGPELLVQFQDESVVDDSQLPKDRFSAERLKGVDSTLKIQPAELGDSAMYLCASSLAGVYNEQFFGPGTRLTVL.

CDR3 bases: TGTGCCAGCAGCTTATCCAGCGGGGGGGCGGAGGAGCAGTACTTC. It codes for CASSLSSGGAEEQYF. The genes are TRBV11-2 and TRBJ2-7; 10 nucleotides match TRBD2. Losses at the gene ends were 2 bases for V and 7 bases for J; bases not matched to a gene: 8. Germline V lookup: CDR1 SGHAT, CDR2 FQNNGV. The CDR3 is 15 amino acids.

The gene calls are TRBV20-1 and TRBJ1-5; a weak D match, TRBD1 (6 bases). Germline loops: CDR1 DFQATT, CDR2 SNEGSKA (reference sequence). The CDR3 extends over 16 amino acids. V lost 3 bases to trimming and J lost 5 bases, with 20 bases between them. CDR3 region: CSASGDIQGSYQPQHF. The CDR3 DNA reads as TGCAGTGCTAGTGGGGACATACAGGGATCTTATCAGCCCCAGCATTTT.

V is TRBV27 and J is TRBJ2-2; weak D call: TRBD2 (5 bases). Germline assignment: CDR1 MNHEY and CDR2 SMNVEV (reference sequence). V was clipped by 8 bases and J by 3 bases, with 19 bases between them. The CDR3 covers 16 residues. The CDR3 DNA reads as TGTGCCAGCGCTGGGGTTCAGGCGGGCGACACCGGGGAGCTGTTTTTT. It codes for CASAGVQAGDTGELFF.

The chain's CDR3 is CASSLWGVYNEQFF. The CDR3 DNA reads as TGTGCCAGCAGCTTATGGGGGGTATACAATGAGCAGTTCTTC. The chain links TRBV13 to TRBJ2-1; possibly TRBD2 for D (6 bases). Germline values: CDR1 PRHDT, CDR2 FYEKMQ (reference sequence). The V end lost 2 bases, the J end lost 4 bases, and 9 bases lay between the germline ends. The length of the CDR3 is 14 residues. The variable domain in full, completed from reference TRBV13 and TRBJ2-1, reads AAGVIQSPRHLIKEKRETATLKCYPIPRHDTVYWYQQGPGQDPQFLISFYEKMQSDKGSIPDRFSAQQFSDYHSELNMSSLELGDSALYFCASSLWGVYNEQFFGPGTRLTVL.

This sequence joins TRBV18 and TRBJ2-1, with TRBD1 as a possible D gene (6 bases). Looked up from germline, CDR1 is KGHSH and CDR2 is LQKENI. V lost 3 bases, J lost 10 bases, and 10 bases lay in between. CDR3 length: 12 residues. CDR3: CASSPGQNEQFF. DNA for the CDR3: TGTGCCAGCTCACCGGGACAAAACGAGCAGTTCTTC. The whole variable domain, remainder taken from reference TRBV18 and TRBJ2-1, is NAGVMQNPRHLVRRRGQEARLRCSPMKGHSHVYWYRQLPEEGLKFMVYLQKENIIDESGMPKERFSAEFPKEGPSILRIQQVVRGDSAAYFCASSPGQNEQFFGPGTRLTVL.

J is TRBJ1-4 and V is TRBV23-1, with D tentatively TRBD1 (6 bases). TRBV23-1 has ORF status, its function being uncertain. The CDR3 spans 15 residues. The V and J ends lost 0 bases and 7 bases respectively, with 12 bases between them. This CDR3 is CASSQSKRGCEKLFF. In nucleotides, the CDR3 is TGCGCCAGCAGTCAATCGAAAAGGGGGTGTGAAAAACTGTTTTTT.

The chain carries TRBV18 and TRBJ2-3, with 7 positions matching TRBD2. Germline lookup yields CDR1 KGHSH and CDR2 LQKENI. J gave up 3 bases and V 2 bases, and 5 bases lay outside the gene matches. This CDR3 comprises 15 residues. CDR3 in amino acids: CASSPIGEGTDTQYF. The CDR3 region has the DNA TGTGCCAGCTCACCAATCGGGGAGGGAACAGATACGCAGTATTTT.

CDR3 sequence: CASSYGAESSYEQYF. CDR3 DNA sequence: TGTGCCAGCAGTTACGGGGCGGAAAGCTCCTACGAGCAGTACTTC. This chain joins TRBV6-5 and TRBJ2-7, with TRBD1 as a possible D gene (5 bases). V gave up 2 bases and J gave up 0 bases, with 11 bases separating them. This CDR3 has 15 amino acids. The germline gives CDR1 MNHEY, CDR2 SVGAGI.

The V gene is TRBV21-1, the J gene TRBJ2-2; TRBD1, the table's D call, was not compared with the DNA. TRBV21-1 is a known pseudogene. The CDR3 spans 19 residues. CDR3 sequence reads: CASSQQNDRRTENTGELFF. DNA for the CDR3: TGTGCCAGCAGCCAACAGAATGACAGGCGAACGGAAAACACCGGGGAGCTGTTTTTT.

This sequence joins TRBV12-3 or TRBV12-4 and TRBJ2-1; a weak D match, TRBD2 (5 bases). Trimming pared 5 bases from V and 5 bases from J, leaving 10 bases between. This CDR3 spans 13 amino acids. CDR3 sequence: CASSKRRDNEQFF. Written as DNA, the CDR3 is TGTGCCAGCAGTAAACGGCGGGACAATGAGCAGTTCTTC.

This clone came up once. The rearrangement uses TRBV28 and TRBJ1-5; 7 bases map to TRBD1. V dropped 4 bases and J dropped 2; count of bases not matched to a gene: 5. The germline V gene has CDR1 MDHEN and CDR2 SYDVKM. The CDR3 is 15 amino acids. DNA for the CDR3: TGTGCCAGCAGTTCACAGGGGACCGGCAATCAGCCCCAGCATTTT. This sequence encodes CASSSQGTGNQPQHF.

The CDR3 DNA sequence: TGTGCCAGCCGGGACAGGGGTTTCCACAACGTCCTGACTTTC. Translating gives CASRDRGFHNVLTF. The genes are TRBV5-6 and TRBJ2-6, with TRBD1 matching 10 bases. The CDR3 consists of 14 residues. Germline V gives CDR1 SGHDT, CDR2 YYEEEE. Unmatched junction bases numbered 7, after V lost 7 bases and J lost 9 bases.

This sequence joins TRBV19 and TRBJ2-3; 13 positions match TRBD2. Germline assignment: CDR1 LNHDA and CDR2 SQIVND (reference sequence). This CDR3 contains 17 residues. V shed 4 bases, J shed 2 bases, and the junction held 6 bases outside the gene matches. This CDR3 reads CASSTGTSGDLTDTQYF. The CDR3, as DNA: TGTGCCAGTAGTACCGGGACTAGCGGGGACCTCACAGATACGCAGTATTTT. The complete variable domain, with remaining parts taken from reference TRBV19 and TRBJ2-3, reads DGGITQSPKYLFRKEGQNVTLSCEQNLNHDAMYWYRQDPGQGLRLIYYSQIVNDFQKGDIAEGYSVSREKKESFPLTVTSAQKNPTAFYLCASSTGTSGDLTDTQYFGPGTRLTVL.

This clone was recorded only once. The CDR3 region is CASSQDSEFQEAFF. For the CDR3, the DNA is TGCGCCAGCAGCCAAGATTCGGAGTTCCAGGAAGCTTTCTTT. V and J are TRBV4-1 and TRBJ1-1; no clear D. Trimming took 0 bases from V and 8 from J, leaving 13 bases between them. CDR1 and CDR2 (germline): MGHRA, YSYEKL. The CDR3 spans 14 residues.

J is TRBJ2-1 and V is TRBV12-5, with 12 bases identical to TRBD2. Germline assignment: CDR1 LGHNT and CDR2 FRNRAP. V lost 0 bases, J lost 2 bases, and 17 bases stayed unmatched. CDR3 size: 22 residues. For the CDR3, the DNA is TGTGCTAGTGGTTTGGTAGGTCCTAGCGGGAGGGACGAGATTTCCACCTACAATGAGCAGTTCTTC. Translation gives CASGLVGPSGRDEISTYNEQFF.

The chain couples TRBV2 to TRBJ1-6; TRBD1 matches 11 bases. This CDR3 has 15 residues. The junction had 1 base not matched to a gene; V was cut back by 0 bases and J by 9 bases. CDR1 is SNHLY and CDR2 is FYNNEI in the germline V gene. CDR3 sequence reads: CASSEAGQGVSPLHF. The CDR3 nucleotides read TGTGCCAGCAGTGAAGCGGGACAGGGGGTTTCACCCCTCCACTTT.

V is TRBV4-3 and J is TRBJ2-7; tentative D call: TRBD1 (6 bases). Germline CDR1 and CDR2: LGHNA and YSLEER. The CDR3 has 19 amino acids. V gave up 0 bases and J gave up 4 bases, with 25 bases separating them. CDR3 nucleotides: TGCGCCAGCAGCCAAGATCCCCCTCCGACAGGATCCCTCGGGTACGAGCAGTACTTC. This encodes CASSQDPPPTGSLGYEQYF.

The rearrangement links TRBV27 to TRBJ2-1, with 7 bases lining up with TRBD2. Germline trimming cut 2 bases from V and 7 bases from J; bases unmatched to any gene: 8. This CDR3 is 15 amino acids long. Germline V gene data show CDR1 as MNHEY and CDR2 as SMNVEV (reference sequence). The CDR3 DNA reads TGTGCCAGCAGTTTAGTGTGGGAGGGCTTTAATGAGCAGTTCTTC. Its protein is CASSLVWEGFNEQFF.